This T cell receptor (beta chain) appears in the sequencing data of a study of neurological immune-mediated disorders. The method for making cDNA was 5'RACE, and it used 10-nucleotide random UMIs. TCRdb used MiXCR to reprocess the 5' RACE reads, holding one entry per CDR3 protein. The data hold tens of thousands of distinct CDR3 sequences, with nearly 3.5% observed a single time. This clonotype was recorded at least ten times. The target antigen is unknown. The CDR3 totals 15 residues. V was shortened by 2 bases and J by 0 bases, with 11 bases between the two germline ends. CDR1 is SEHNR, CDR2 FQNEAQ, per germline (reference sequence). Findings and limits, study-wide: HTLV-1-associated myelopathy showed the most TCR clonal expansion; multiple sclerosis the least, below healthy controls. The study found no CDR3 amino acid sequences shared by expanded clones across subjects, suggesting private repertoires in all groups. None of the features examined (clinical or MRI) was associated with the multiple sclerosis repertoire cluster.

V is TRBV7-9 and J is TRBJ2-7; D might be TRBD1 (5 bases). The TCR was taken from a man aged 40-49 years with multiple sclerosis. The sequencing sample was made of PBMCs. CDR3 loop: CASSLLSGFSYEQYF. The CDR3 DNA sequence: TGTGCCAGCAGCTTATTATCAGGGTTCTCCTACGAGCAGTACTTC.